This TCR beta chain derives from a study of T-cell reconstitution after alpha-beta-depleted transplantation in children. Points from the study as a whole: Several hundred rapidly expanded clones from non-depleted graft cells reportedly supplied alpha-beta T cells about two months post-transplant. After one year, T-cell counts and TCRbeta diversity mostly came from new T cells. TCRbeta diversity was high at day 60 in some patients (a result of surviving recipient T cells and thymic progenitors).

Comments on this clonotype: Its antigen is as yet unknown.

It was with unique molecular identifiers that the TCRbeta library was prepared. In TCRdb, the PCR reads were re-called with MiXCR into one record per CDR3 protein. The sample lists fewer than 250,000 distinct CDR3 sequences, around a sixth seen once, with around 45% in the top ten. Looked up from germline, CDR1 is MNHEY and CDR2 is SVGAGI. CDR3 size: 17 residues. The V end was cut by 0 bases, the J end by 4 bases, with 19 bases between. The chain has TRBV6-5 and TRBJ2-7; possibly TRBD1 or TRBD2 for D (5 bases each). This receptor was taken from a male patient between 2 and 15 years old who had a stem cell transplant for acute lymphoblastic leukemia, so the T cells may come from the graft donor. The source material was PBMCs, mostly from graft donor cells, sampled 360 days after TCRalphabeta/CD19-depleted stem cell transplant. The CDR3 sequence: CASSYSGVSFISYEQYF. In DNA form, the CDR3 reads TGTGCCAGCAGTTACTCGGGGGTCTCTTTTATCTCGTACGAGCAGTACTTC.